The 4 T cell receptor beta chains presented below share a single source sample, sequenced in a study of cytomegalovirus exposure and HLA in healthy donors. 60 Vbeta and 13 Jbeta primers were used in PCR. This table comes from immunoSEQ multiplex PCR, and its TCRdb copy is limited to in-frame clones, with some not included. The table lists more than 95,000 clones, about 83% of them singletons, with 5% to 6.5% in the top ten. The sample consisted of PBMCs. The receptors come from a young man in good health and CMV-seronegative.

The V and J genes are TRBV19 and TRBJ1-1, with 7 bases identical to TRBD1. The CDR3 runs 16 residues. Looked up from germline, CDR1 is LNHDA and CDR2 is SQIVND (reference sequence). V lost 4 bases and J lost 5; bases outside the gene matches: 13. Here the CDR3 DNA reads TGTGCCAGTAGTAAGGGGGCGAGGGGGCCGGTAACTGAAGCTTTCTTT. The encoded protein is CASSKGARGPVTEAFF.

This chain uses TRBV6-5 with TRBJ1-1; a possible D gene is TRBD1 (6 bases). The length of the CDR3 is 14 residues. CDR1 and CDR2 from the germline V gene are MNHEY and SVGAGI. V shed 7 bases and J shed 0 bases, with 12 bases lying between them. As DNA, the CDR3 is TGTGCCAGCACCCTAGGACAGATGAACACTGAAGCTTTCTTT. Translation: CASTLGQMNTEAFF.

V gene TRBV5-1 combines with J gene TRBJ2-1, with D tentatively TRBD2 (6 bases). The CDR3 totals 16 residues. V shed 4 bases and J shed 3 bases, with 17 bases lying between them. Germline CDR1 is SGHRS and CDR2 is YFSETQ. CDR3 coding DNA: TGCGCCAGCAGCATCCCTGTCGGGAGCATCTACAATGAGCAGTTCTTC. Translated, it gives CASSIPVGSIYNEQFF.

In its sample, this clone was seen a few times. The rearrangement uses TRBV7-6 and TRBJ2-6; D gene unclear. Deletions cut 8 bases from V and 0 bases from J, with 17 bases between. This CDR3 is 17 amino acids long. The V gene's germline CDR1 is SGHVS and CDR2 FNYEAQ. The CDR3 loop is CASGPTPMYSGANVLTF. DNA of the CDR3: TGTGCCAGCGGGCCAACTCCTATGTACTCTGGGGCCAACGTCCTGACTTTC.